This T cell receptor (beta chain) was identified in a study of blood T cell repertoires in COVID-19. Study in general: From the United States, Italy and Spain came samples of acute and convalescent COVID-19.

Data came from immunoSEQ multiplex PCR; TCRdb stores just in-frame clones and leaves some out. The sample holds over 60,000 clones; more than 75% are singletons and the top ten take 0.95% to 1.5%. V lost 2 bases and J lost 5; bases outside the gene matches: 3. The CDR3 length is 14 residues. CDR1 and CDR2 (germline): MNHNY, SVGAGI (reference sequence). This TCR was sampled from a man aged 55 to 70 with acute or convalescent COVID-19. Sequenced sample: peripheral blood. The chain links TRBV6-6 to TRBJ1-1; the match to TRBD1 covers 9 bases. The CDR3 coding sequence is TGTGCCAGCAGTTACACCGACAGGGGGACTGAAGCTTTCTTT. Amino acid sequence: CASSYTDRGTEAFF.